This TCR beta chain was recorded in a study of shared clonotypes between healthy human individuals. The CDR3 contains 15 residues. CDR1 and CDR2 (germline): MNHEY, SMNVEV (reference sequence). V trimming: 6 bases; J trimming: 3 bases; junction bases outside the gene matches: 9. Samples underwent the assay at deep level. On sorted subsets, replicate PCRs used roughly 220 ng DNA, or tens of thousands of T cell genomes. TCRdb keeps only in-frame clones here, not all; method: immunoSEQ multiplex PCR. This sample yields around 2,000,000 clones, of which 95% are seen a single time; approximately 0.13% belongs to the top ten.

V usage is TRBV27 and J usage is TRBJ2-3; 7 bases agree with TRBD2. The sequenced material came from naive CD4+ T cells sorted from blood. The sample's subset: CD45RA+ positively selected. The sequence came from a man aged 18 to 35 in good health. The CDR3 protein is CASRRSGRATDTQYF. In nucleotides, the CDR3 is TGTGCCAGCAGACGTAGCGGGCGAGCGACAGATACGCAGTATTTT.